The sequence of this T cell receptor (beta chain) was determined in a study of OX40 agonist ivuxolimab in advanced cancers. Study context: Partial response was recorded in three patients: one hepatocellular carcinoma and two cutaneous melanoma cases.

General study findings and limits: The specificity for antigen of the expanded peripheral T cells was not determined. The study observed clonal expansion of CD4+ and CD8+ blood T cells by week 6 at 0.1 to 3.0 mg/kg.

Blood was sampled at baseline, cycle 4 day 1, and cycle 7 day 1. TCRdb's copy holds only in-frame clones and misses some; the assay was immunoSEQ multiplex PCR. The data hold roughly 68,000 clones, with 70% to 90% observed a single time. As concerns this clone: Its antigen is not identified.

The specimen was CD4+ or CD8+ T cells sorted from blood, collected in a trial of the OX40 agonist ivuxolimab. The origin of this receptor is an adult with an advanced solid tumor such as melanoma, head and neck, liver or kidney cancer.

In DNA form, the CDR3 reads TGCGCCAGCAGCCCTCAAACGGCGGAGCCCGGGGGCTACACCTTC. This encodes CASSPQTAEPGGYTF. The J gene is TRBJ1-2, the V gene TRBV4-1, with no clear D. The CDR3 runs to 15 residues. Germline V gene lookup returns CDR1 MGHRA and CDR2 YSYEKL. V lost 4 bases and J lost 8, with 20 bases in between.